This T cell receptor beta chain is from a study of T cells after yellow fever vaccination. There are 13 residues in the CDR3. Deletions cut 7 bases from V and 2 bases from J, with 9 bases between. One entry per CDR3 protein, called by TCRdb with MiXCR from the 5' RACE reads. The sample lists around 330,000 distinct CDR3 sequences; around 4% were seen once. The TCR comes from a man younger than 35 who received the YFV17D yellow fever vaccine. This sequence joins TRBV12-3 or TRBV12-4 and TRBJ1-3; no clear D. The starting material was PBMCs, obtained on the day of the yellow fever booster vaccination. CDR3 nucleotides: TGTGCCAGCAACTTCTCGCCTGGAAACACCATATATTTT. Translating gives CASNFSPGNTIYF.